This TCR beta chain was recovered during a study of blood T cell repertoires in COVID-19. The overall study: Spain, Italy and the United States supplied samples that represented acute and convalescent COVID-19. The cDNA or gDNA used as material had been derived from T cells, B-cell-depleted T cells, or PBMCs.

CDR3 length equals 13 residues. Trimming took off 5 bases at V and 5 bases at J, with 11 bases between the two ends. Looked up from germline, CDR1 is SGHRS and CDR2 is YFSETQ. As processed by the authors: Estimates of nucleated cell counts were drawn from the amplification of reference gene primers. Generated by immunoSEQ multiplex PCR, the TCRdb table keeps only in-frame clones and is missing some. V and J calls and clone size are given by that table; D and trimming were obtained from the DNA. Of about 97,000 clones listed, roughly 86% are singletons. This clonotype originated in a woman younger than 45 with acute or convalescent COVID-19. The sample was peripheral blood. The chain links TRBV5-1 to TRBJ1-5, with a possible D match to TRBD1 (6 bases). The CDR3 nucleotides read TGCGCCAGCAGGGGGACATTCGATCAGCCCCAGCATTTT. Residues: CASRGTFDQPQHF.